The 9 T cell receptor beta chains below were found in one sample sequenced in a study of blood T cell repertoires in COVID-19. Measured with immunoSEQ multiplex PCR; TCRdb has only the in-frame clones, and not every one. The profile covers under 300,000 clones, with about nine tenths appearing a single time and roughly 6.3% taken by the ten largest. Sequenced: PBMCs or T cells enriched from blood (not recorded which). The receptors were sampled from a woman under 40 with acute COVID-19.

J is TRBJ2-2 and V is TRBV7-9, with a weak D call TRBD2 (5 bases). Germline CDR1 reads SEHNR; CDR2 reads FQNEAQ (reference sequence). V dropped 6 bases and J dropped 0 bases, with 11 bases sitting between them. The CDR3 loop spans 15 amino acids. This chain's CDR3 is CASSHQRSNTGELFF. The CDR3 DNA follows: TGTGCCAGCAGTCATCAGCGGTCGAACACCGGGGAGCTGTTTTTT.

This clone was counted between two and nine times. The chain is built from TRBV19 and TRBJ1-5; TRBD1 agrees at 11 bases. The germline V gene has CDR1 LNHDA and CDR2 SQIVND (reference sequence). Germline trimming cut 6 bases from V and 5 bases from J; bases unmatched to any gene: 6. The CDR3 spans 15 residues. CDR3 sequence reads: CASSPDRGLYQPQHF. The CDR3 coding sequence is TGTGCCAGTAGCCCGGACAGGGGGCTATATCAGCCCCAGCATTTT.

This clone was seen a few times. The V gene is TRBV19, the J gene TRBJ1-2, with TRBD1 as a possible D gene (6 bases). The germline V and J ends were trimmed by 6 bases and 4 bases, with 12 bases remaining between them. From germline, CDR1 is LNHDA and CDR2 SQIVND (reference sequence). The CDR3 is 13 residues long. The CDR3 reads CASSATGPYGYTF. CDR3 nucleotides: TGTGCCAGTAGCGCGACAGGTCCCTATGGCTACACCTTC.

This clone showed up just a few times. V is TRBV13 and J is TRBJ2-7; 8 bases are a match to TRBD1. Unmatched junction bases numbered 5, after V lost 4 bases and J lost 0 bases. CDR1 and CDR2 from the germline V gene are PRHDT and FYEKMQ (reference sequence). The CDR3 is 15 residues long. The CDR3 is CASSSRDRSSYEQYF. The CDR3 region has the DNA TGTGCCAGCAGCTCACGGGACAGGAGCTCCTACGAGCAGTACTTC.

This chain connects TRBV7-9 to TRBJ2-1; TRBD1 matches at 9 bases. The CDR3 runs 15 residues. Germline V gives CDR1 SEHNR, CDR2 FQNEAQ (reference sequence). V gave up 5 bases and J gave up 5 bases; unmatched junction bases: 7. The CDR3 DNA is TGTGCCAGCAGCACTACAGGGGGCTTAGACAATGAGCAGTTCTTC. Translated, it gives CASSTTGGLDNEQFF.

This rearrangement joins TRBV5-6 to TRBJ2-1; D unclear. Per germline, CDR1 SGHDT and CDR2 YYEEEE. The CDR3 runs to 15 residues. V was trimmed by 0 bases and J by 3 bases, leaving 10 bases between them. The CDR3 DNA is TGTGCCAGCAGCTTGGATCCAGGAAACTACAATGAGCAGTTCTTC. This sequence encodes CASSLDPGNYNEQFF.

The CDR3 DNA follows: TGTGCCAGCAGCTTAACGTCAATCAGGGATACGCAGTATTTT. Translated: CASSLTSIRDTQYF. J is TRBJ2-3 and V is TRBV7-3; D gene ambiguous. Germline CDR1 and CDR2: SGHTA and FQGTGA. V dropped 0 bases and J dropped 6 bases, with 10 bases sitting between them. The CDR3 contains 14 residues.

V gene TRBV27 combines with J gene TRBJ1-4, with D uncertain. This CDR3 has 15 amino acids. Germline CDR1 and CDR2: MNHEY and SMNVEV (reference sequence). V dropped 6 bases and J dropped 8 bases, with 19 bases sitting between them. CDR3 DNA sequence: TGTGCCAGCAGCTCATACCCGGGTTTGGCCGAAAAACTGTTTTTT. It encodes CASSSYPGLAEKLFF.

The chain employs TRBV18 and TRBJ1-6; D ambiguous. Germline CDR1 reads KGHSH; CDR2 reads LQKENI. Trimming removed 4 bases from V and 0 bases from J, with 4 bases in between. The CDR3 totals 14 residues. The CDR3 sequence: CASSRSSYNSPLHF. The CDR3 region has the DNA TGTGCCAGCTCACGTAGCTCCTATAATTCACCCCTCCACTTT.